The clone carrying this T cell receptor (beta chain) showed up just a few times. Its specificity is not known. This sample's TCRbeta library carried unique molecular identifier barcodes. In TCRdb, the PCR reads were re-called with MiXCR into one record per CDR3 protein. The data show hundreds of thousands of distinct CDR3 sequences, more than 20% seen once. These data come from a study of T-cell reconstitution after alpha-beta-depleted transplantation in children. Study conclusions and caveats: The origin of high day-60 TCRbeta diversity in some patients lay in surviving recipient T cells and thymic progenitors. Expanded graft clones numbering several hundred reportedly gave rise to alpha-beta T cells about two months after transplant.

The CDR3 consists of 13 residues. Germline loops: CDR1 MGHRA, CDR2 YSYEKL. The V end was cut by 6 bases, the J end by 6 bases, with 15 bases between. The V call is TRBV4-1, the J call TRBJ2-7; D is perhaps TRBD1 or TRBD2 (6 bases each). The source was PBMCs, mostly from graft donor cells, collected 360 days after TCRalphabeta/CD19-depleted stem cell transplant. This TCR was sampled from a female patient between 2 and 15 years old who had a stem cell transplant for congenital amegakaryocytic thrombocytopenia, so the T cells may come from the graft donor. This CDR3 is CASSGGLRGEQYF. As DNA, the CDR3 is TGCGCCAGCAGTGGGGGGCTGAGAGGCGAGCAGTACTTC.